These 23 T cell receptor beta chains were sequenced from one sample in a study of blood T cell repertoires in COVID-19. Profiling relied on immunoSEQ multiplex PCR, and the TCRdb table lists in-frame clones only, not all of them. The sample holds around 140,000 clones, under 90% seen once. Sequencing was done on a sample of PBMCs or T cells enriched from blood (not recorded which). The receptors were gathered from a man in his forties with acute COVID-19.

This chain uses TRBV9 with TRBJ2-5; 9 bases are shared with TRBD1. CDR3 length: 14 residues. Germline-derived CDR1 and CDR2 are SGDLS and YYNGEE. J lost 4 bases, V lost 3 bases, and 4 bases had no gene match. CDR3 coding DNA: TGTGCCAGCAGCGGGACAGGGGTTAGAGAGACCCAGTACTTC. It specifies CASSGTGVRETQYF. The full variable domain, rest sourced from reference TRBV9 and TRBJ2-5, is DSGVTQTPKHLITATGQRVTLRCSPRSGDLSVYWYQQSLDQGLQFLIQYYNGEERAKGNILERFSAQQFPDLHSELNLSSLELGDSALYFCASSGTGVRETQYFGPGTRLLVL.

J is TRBJ1-2 and V is TRBV19; possibly TRBD1 for D (6 bases). The CDR3 sequence is 15 residues long. V was pared by 3 bases and J by 2 bases, with 13 bases between. Germline CDR1 is LNHDA and CDR2 is SQIVND (reference sequence). CDR3 residues: CASSIFDRSNYGYTF. CDR3 DNA: TGTGCCAGTAGTATTTTCGACAGGAGCAACTATGGCTACACCTTC. The whole variable domain, filled in from reference TRBV19 and TRBJ1-2, reads DGGITQSPKYLFRKEGQNVTLSCEQNLNHDAMYWYRQDPGQGLRLIYYSQIVNDFQKGDIAEGYSVSREKKESFPLTVTSAQKNPTAFYLCASSIFDRSNYGYTFGSGTRLTVV.

This chain uses TRBV6-1 with TRBJ2-2; 9 bases are shared with TRBD1. CDR1 and CDR2 from the germline V gene are MNHNS and SASEGT. The length of the CDR3 is 15 residues. The V gene end was trimmed by 7 bases and the J gene end by 1 base; junction bases not matched to a gene: 4. CDR3 residues: CASNTGGGNTGELFF. In nucleotides, the CDR3 is TGTGCCAGCAATACAGGGGGCGGGAACACCGGGGAGCTGTTTTTT.

This chain connects TRBV3-1 (or the pseudogene TRBV3-2) to TRBJ1-4; D is undetermined. The CDR3 contains 14 residues. V gave up 5 bases and J gave up 1 base, with 8 bases separating them. CDR1 and CDR2 from the germline V gene are LGHDT and YNNKEL (reference sequence). In DNA, the CDR3 is TGTGCCAGCAGCGAGGTCAGAACTAATGAAAAACTGTTTTTT. As protein: CASSEVRTNEKLFF.

J is TRBJ2-5 and V is TRBV7-2; 10 bases align to TRBD2. With V trimmed by 0 bases and J by 7 bases, 8 bases remained unmatched. Germline V gene sequence: CDR1 SGHTA, CDR2 FQGNSA. This CDR3 is 16 amino acids long. The CDR3 sequence is CASSLAAGTSVGTQYF. As DNA, the CDR3 is TGTGCCAGCAGCTTAGCTGCCGGGACTAGCGTTGGGACCCAGTACTTC.

The CDR3 sequence is CATSSGNTGELFF. CDR3 nucleotide sequence: TGTGCCACCTCTAGCGGGAACACCGGGGAGCTGTTTTTT. J is TRBJ2-2 and V is TRBV7-3; TRBD2 matches 7 bases. Germline assignment: CDR1 SGHTA and CDR2 FQGTGA. The CDR3 loop spans 13 amino acids. V gave up 10 bases and J gave up 1 base; unmatched junction bases: 3.

A single count supports this clone. V gene TRBV7-6 combines with J gene TRBJ2-2; TRBD1 matches at 7 bases. The ends lost 0 bases at V and 4 bases at J; junction bases unmatched: 5. Germline CDR1 reads SGHVS; CDR2 reads FNYEAQ. This CDR3 comprises 16 residues. The DNA of the CDR3 is TGTGCCAGCAGCTTAGCACAGGGGCTATCCACCGGGGAGCTGTTTTTT. As protein: CASSLAQGLSTGELFF.

This sequence joins TRBV27 and TRBJ2-5; perhaps TRBD2 as D (6 bases). This CDR3 spans 16 amino acids. The germline CDR1 and CDR2 sequences are MNHEY and SMNVEV (reference sequence). Trimming removed 5 bases from V and 5 bases from J, with 21 bases in between. CDR3 DNA sequence: TGTGCCAGCAGTCCTGGGTGGGGGAAGGCGGGGGAGACCCAGTACTTC. Translation gives CASSPGWGKAGETQYF.

CDR3 DNA: TGTGCCAGCTCACCCCTAGCGGGAGACTACGAGCAGTACTTC. Amino acid sequence: CASSPLAGDYEQYF. This chain uses TRBV18 with TRBJ2-7, with TRBD2 identical over 10 bases. Per the germline V gene, CDR1 is KGHSH and CDR2 is LQKENI. The length of the CDR3 is 14 residues. After removal of 3 bases from V and 3 bases from J, the junction contained 2 bases not matched to a gene.

The chain couples TRBV6-5 to TRBJ2-7, with D possibly matching TRBD2 (6 bases). Germline lookup yields CDR1 MNHEY and CDR2 SVGAGI. Trimming removed 2 bases at V and 7 bases at J, with 18 bases between. The CDR3 is made up of 15 amino acids. CDR3 region: CASSYEGGLPLEQYF. CDR3 nucleotides: TGTGCCAGCAGTTACGAGGGAGGACTCCCTTTAGAGCAGTACTTC.

This chain joins TRBV18 and TRBJ2-5; 9 nucleotides line up with TRBD2. This CDR3 spans 16 amino acids. J lost 3 bases, V lost 2 bases, and 7 bases had no gene match. Germline-derived CDR1 and CDR2 are KGHSH and LQKENI. CDR3 loop: CASSPDRSSGEETQYF. CDR3 coding DNA: TGTGCCAGCTCACCAGATAGATCTAGCGGGGAAGAGACCCAGTACTTC.

The V call is TRBV10-3, the J call TRBJ1-5, with TRBD1 as a possible D gene (5 bases). Germline V CDR1 and CDR2: ENHRY, SYGVKD. The CDR3 consists of 16 residues. V was trimmed by 0 bases and J by 0 bases, leaving 9 bases between them. The CDR3 spells CAISESAGISNQPQHF. CDR3 in DNA: TGTGCCATCAGTGAGTCGGCAGGGATTAGCAATCAGCCCCAGCATTTT.

The CDR3 DNA is TGTGCCAGCAAACAGGAAACCTACGAGCAGTACTTC. Encoded protein: CASKQETYEQYF. The J gene is TRBJ2-7, the V gene TRBV12-3 or TRBV12-4; D is possibly TRBD1 (5 bases). The CDR3 has 12 amino acids. Trimming took 7 bases from V and 2 from J, leaving 9 bases between them.

This clone was picked up many times. V and J are TRBV27 and TRBJ1-2; D gene unclear. Germline lookup yields CDR1 MNHEY and CDR2 SMNVEV (reference sequence). The V and J ends lost 2 bases and 2 bases respectively, with 6 bases between them. The CDR3 is 13 amino acids. DNA of the CDR3: TGTGCCAGCAGTTTACAGGAAAACTATGGCTACACCTTC. It yields the protein CASSLQENYGYTF.

The chain combines TRBV10-1 with TRBJ2-2; 8 positions match TRBD2. The CDR3 spans 14 residues. Germline CDR1 reads WNHNN; CDR2 reads SYGVQD (reference sequence). DNA for the CDR3: TGCCCGATCTTGAGCGGGAGGAACACCGGGGAGCTGTTTTTT. This encodes CPILSGRNTGELFF.

V is TRBV6-5 and J is TRBJ2-1, with 10 bases fitting TRBD2. Germline values: CDR1 MNHEY, CDR2 SVGAGI. This CDR3 spans 14 amino acids. Losses at the gene ends were 5 bases for V and 7 bases for J; bases not matched to a gene: 5. CDR3 in DNA: TGTGCCAGCAGTCCTTCGACTAGCGGGAATGAGCAGTTCTTC. Translating it yields CASSPSTSGNEQFF.

V gene TRBV4-2 combines with J gene TRBJ1-5; 7 bases align to TRBD1. V lost 4 bases, J lost 2 bases, and 11 bases stayed unmatched. CDR3 length: 17 residues. CDR1 is LGHNA and CDR2 is YNFKEQ in the germline V gene. The CDR3 spells CASSLTGQVGGNQPQHF. Here the CDR3 DNA reads TGTGCCAGCAGCCTTACCGGACAGGTTGGAGGCAATCAGCCCCAGCATTTT.

This sequence joins TRBV10-3 and TRBJ2-1; 12 bases line up with TRBD2. This CDR3 comprises 17 residues. CDR1 is ENHRY and CDR2 is SYGVKD in the germline V gene. V gave up 7 bases and J gave up 0 bases; unmatched junction bases: 7. The DNA of the CDR3 is TGTGCCATCATTGGGACTAGCGGGTCTAGCTCCTACAATGAGCAGTTCTTC. Translated, it gives CAIIGTSGSSSYNEQFF.

This chain connects TRBV3-1 (or the pseudogene TRBV3-2) to TRBJ2-7; 10 bases are shared with TRBD2. The CDR3 extends over 16 amino acids. V was pared by 4 bases and J by 0 bases, with 6 bases of the junction left unmatched. Germline V lookup: CDR1 LGHDT, CDR2 YNNKEL (reference sequence). This chain's CDR3 is CASSPLSGRSSYEQYF. The CDR3 nucleotides are TGTGCCAGCAGCCCCCTTAGCGGGAGGAGCTCCTACGAGCAGTACTTC.

A remark on this clone: The sample holds other DNA sequences that translate to the same CDR3. The chain links TRBV19 to TRBJ1-5; TRBD1 is a possible D gene (6 bases). The CDR3 has 14 amino acids. Germline CDR1 reads LNHDA; CDR2 reads SQIVND (reference sequence). V gave up 5 bases and J gave up 0 bases, with 8 bases separating them. The CDR3 DNA is TGTGCCAGTAGTCAGGGGTATAGCAATCAGCCCCAGCATTTT. Residues: CASSQGYSNQPQHF.

The chain uses TRBV6-5 and TRBJ2-3; 10 bases agree with TRBD2. The CDR3 contains 16 residues. Germline V gene data show CDR1 as MNHEY and CDR2 as SVGAGI. The J segment lost 4 bases and the V segment lost 0 bases, leaving 4 bases of the junction unmatched. The DNA for the CDR3 is TGTGCCAGCAGTTACTCAGCGGGAGGGCCGTCAGATACGCAGTATTTT. Encoded protein: CASSYSAGGPSDTQYF.

This chain uses TRBV18 with TRBJ2-7, with a tentative D call TRBD1 (6 bases). The V gene's germline CDR1 is KGHSH and CDR2 LQKENI. V lost 3 bases and J lost 3, with 12 bases in between. The CDR3 has 14 residues. CDR3 DNA sequence: TGTGCCAGCTCACCGGAATCACAGGGCTACGAGCAGTACTTC. The encoded protein is CASSPESQGYEQYF.

This chain links TRBV18 with TRBJ2-5; TRBD1 is a possible D gene (7 bases). V lost 3 bases to trimming and J lost 0 bases, with 14 bases between them. The CDR3 totals 16 residues. Germline CDR1 reads KGHSH; CDR2 reads LQKENI. CDR3 protein: CASSPWRGPYQETQYF. The DNA for the CDR3 is TGTGCCAGCTCACCTTGGAGGGGGCCGTACCAAGAGACCCAGTACTTC.